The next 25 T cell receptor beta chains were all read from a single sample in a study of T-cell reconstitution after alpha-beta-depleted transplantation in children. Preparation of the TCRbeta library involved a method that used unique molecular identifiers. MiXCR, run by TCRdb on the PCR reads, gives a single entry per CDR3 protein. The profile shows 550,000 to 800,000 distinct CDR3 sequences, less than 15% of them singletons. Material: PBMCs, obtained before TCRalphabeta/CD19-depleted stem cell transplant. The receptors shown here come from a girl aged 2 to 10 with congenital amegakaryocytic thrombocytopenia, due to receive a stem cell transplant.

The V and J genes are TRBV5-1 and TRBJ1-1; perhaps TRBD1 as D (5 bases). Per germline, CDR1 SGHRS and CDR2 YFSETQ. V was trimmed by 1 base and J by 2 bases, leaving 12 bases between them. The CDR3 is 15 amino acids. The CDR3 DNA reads TGCGCCAGCAGCTTGTGGGGGGGTGAAAACACTGAAGCTTTCTTT. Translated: CASSLWGGENTEAFF.

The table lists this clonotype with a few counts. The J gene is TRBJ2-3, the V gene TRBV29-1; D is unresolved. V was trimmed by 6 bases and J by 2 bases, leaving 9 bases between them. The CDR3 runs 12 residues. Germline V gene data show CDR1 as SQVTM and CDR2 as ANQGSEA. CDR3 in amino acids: CSVQSSTDTQYF. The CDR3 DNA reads TGCAGCGTCCAGTCATCCACAGATACGCAGTATTTT.

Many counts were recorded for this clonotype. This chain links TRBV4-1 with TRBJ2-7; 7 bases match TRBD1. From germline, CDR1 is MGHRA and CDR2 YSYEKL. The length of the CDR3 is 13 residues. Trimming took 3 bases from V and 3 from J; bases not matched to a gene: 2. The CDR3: CASSHPGGYEQYF. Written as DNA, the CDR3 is TGCGCCAGCAGCCACCCAGGGGGCTACGAGCAGTACTTC.

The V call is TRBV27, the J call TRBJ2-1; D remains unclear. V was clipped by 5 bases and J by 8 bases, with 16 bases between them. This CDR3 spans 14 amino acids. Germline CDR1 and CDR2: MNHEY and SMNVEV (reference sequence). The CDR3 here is CASSPTQQSDEQFF. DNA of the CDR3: TGTGCCAGCAGTCCCACCCAGCAGTCGGATGAGCAGTTCTTC.

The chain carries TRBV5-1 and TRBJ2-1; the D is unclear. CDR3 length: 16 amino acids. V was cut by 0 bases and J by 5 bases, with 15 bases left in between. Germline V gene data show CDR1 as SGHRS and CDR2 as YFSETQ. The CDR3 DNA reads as TGCGCCAGCAGCTTGGGAGTAGCTTCTAAAGACAATGAGCAGTTCTTC. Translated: CASSLGVASKDNEQFF.

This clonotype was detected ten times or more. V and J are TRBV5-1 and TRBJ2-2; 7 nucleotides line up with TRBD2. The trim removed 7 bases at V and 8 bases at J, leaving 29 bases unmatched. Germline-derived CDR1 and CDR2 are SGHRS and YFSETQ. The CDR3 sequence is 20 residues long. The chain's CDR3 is CASERRGAGGLGHVPGELFF. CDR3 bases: TGCGCCAGCGAACGTAGAGGTGCCGGCGGACTAGGCCATGTCCCGGGGGAGCTGTTTTTT. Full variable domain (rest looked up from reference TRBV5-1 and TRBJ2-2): KAGVTQTPRYLIKTRGQQVTLSCSPISGHRSVSWYQQTPGQGLQFLFEYFSETQRNKGNFPGRFSGRQFSNSRSEMNVSTLELGDSALYLCASERRGAGGLGHVPGELFFGEGSRLTVL.

The CDR3 sequence is CASSVGLADTDTQYF. The CDR3 DNA sequence: TGTGCCAGCAGCGTGGGACTAGCGGACACAGATACGCAGTATTTT. The chain uses TRBV7-2 and TRBJ2-3, with 11 bases lining up with TRBD2. The V segment lost 5 bases and the J segment 2 bases; nucleotides outside the gene matches: 3. This CDR3 has 15 residues. Germline loops: CDR1 SGHTA, CDR2 FQGNSA.

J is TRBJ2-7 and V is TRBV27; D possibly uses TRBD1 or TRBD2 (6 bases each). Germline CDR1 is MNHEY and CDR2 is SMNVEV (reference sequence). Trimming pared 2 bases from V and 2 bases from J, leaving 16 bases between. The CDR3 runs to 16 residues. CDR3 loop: CASSLLSGGGTYEQYF. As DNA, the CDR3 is TGTGCCAGCAGTTTACTTTCCGGGGGCGGTACCTACGAGCAGTACTTC.

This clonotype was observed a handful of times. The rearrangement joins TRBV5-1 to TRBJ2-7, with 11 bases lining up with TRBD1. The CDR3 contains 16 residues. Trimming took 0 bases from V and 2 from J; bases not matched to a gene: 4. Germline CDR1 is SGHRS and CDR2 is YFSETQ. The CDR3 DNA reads TGCGCCAGCAGCTTGGAACCGGGACAGGGGGCCTACGAGCAGTACTTC. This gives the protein CASSLEPGQGAYEQYF.

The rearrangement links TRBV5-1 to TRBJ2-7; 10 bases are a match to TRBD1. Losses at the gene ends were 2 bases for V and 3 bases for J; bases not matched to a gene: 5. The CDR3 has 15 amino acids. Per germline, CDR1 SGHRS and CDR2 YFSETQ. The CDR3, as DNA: TGCGCCAGCAGCTTCGGGACAGGGGCACTCTACGAGCAGTACTTC. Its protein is CASSFGTGALYEQYF.

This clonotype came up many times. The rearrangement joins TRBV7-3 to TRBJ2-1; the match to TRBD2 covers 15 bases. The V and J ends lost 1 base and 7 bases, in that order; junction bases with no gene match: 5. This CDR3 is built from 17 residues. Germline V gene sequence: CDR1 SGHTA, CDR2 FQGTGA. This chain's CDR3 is CASSLMGLAGGSNEQFF. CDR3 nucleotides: TGTGCCAGCAGCTTAATGGGACTAGCGGGAGGATCGAATGAGCAGTTCTTC. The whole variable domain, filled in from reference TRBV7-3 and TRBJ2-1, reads GAGVSQTPSNKVTEKGKYVELRCDPISGHTALYWYRQSLGQGPEFLIYFQGTGAADDSGLPNDRFFAVRPEGSVSTLKIQRTERGDSAVYLCASSLMGLAGGSNEQFFGPGTRLTVL.

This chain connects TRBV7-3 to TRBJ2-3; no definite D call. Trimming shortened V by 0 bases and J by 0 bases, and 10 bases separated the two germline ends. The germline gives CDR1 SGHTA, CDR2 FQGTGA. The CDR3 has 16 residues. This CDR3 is CASSLTPSASTDTQYF. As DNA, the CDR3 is TGTGCCAGCAGCTTAACGCCATCTGCTAGCACAGATACGCAGTATTTT.

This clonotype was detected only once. The CDR3 spells CASSSRQSHTQYF. The CDR3 DNA sequence: TGTGCCAGCAGCTCCCGACAGTCACATACGCAGTATTTT. The gene calls are TRBV7-3 and TRBJ2-3, with D possibly being TRBD1 (5 bases). V was cut by 4 bases and J by 7 bases, with 12 bases left in between. CDR1 is SGHTA, CDR2 FQGTGA, per germline. The CDR3 totals 13 residues.

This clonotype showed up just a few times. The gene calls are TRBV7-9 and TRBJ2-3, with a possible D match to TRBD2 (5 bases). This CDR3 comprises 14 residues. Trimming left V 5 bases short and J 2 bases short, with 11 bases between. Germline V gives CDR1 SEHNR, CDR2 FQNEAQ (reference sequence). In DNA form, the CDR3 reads TGTGCCAGCAGCCCGGCGGGTTACACAGATACGCAGTATTTT. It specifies CASSPAGYTDTQYF. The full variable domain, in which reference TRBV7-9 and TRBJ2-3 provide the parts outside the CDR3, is DTGVSQNPRHKITKRGQNVTFRCDPISEHNRLYWYRQTLGQGPEFLTYFQNEAQLEKSRLLSDRFSAERPKGSFSTLEIQRTEQGDSAMYLCASSPAGYTDTQYFGPGTRLTVL.

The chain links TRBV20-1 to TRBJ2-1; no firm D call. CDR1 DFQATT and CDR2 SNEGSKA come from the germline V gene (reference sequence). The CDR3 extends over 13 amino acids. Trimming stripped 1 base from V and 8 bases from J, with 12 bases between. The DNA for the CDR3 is TGCAGTGCTAGAGTTCCGCAATACGATGAGCAGTTCTTC. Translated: CSARVPQYDEQFF.

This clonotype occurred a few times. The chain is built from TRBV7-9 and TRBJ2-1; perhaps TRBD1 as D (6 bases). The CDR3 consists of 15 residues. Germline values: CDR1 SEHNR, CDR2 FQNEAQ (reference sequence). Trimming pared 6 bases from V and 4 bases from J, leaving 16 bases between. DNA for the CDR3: TGTGCCAGCAGTCCTCGGGACACATCGTACAATGAGCAGTTCTTC. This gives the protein CASSPRDTSYNEQFF.

The CDR3 region is CASRKGGFNQPQHF. In DNA form, the CDR3 reads TGTGCCAGCAGGAAGGGGGGGTTTAATCAGCCCCAGCATTTT. The V call is TRBV12-3 or TRBV12-4, the J call TRBJ1-5, with D tentatively TRBD1 (6 bases). V was cut by 6 bases and J by 4 bases, with 13 bases left in between. The CDR3 spans 14 residues.

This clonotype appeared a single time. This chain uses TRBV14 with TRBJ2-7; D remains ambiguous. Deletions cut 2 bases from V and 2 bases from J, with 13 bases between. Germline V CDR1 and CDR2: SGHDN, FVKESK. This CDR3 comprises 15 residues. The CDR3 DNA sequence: TGTGCCAGCAGCCAAAATCCTTTCCAGCCCTACGAGCAGTACTTC. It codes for CASSQNPFQPYEQYF.

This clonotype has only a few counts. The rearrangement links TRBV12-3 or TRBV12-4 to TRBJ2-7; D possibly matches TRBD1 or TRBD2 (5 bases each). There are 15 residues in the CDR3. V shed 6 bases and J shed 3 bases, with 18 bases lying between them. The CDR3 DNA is TGTGCCAGCAGGCGACCTATGGGACCAGACTACGAGCAGTACTTC. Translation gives CASRRPMGPDYEQYF.

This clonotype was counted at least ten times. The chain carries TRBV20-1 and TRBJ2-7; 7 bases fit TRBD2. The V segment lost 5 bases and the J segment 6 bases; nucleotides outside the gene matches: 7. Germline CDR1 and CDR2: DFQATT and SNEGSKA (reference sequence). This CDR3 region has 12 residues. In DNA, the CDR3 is TGCAGTGCTCAAACCCTAGCGGTCGAGCAGTACTTC. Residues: CSAQTLAVEQYF.

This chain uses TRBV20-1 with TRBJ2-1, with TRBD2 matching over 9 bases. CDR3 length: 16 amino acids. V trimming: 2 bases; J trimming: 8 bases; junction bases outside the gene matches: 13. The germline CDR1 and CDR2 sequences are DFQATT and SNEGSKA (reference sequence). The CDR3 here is CSARPLVAGVLHEQFF. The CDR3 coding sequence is TGCAGTGCTAGACCTCTAGTAGCGGGAGTCCTCCATGAGCAGTTCTTC.

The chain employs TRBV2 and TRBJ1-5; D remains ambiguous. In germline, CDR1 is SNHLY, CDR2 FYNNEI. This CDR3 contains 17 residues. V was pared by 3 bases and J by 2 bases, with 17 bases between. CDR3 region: CASSENWDSGGNQPQHF. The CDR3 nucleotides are TGTGCCAGCAGTGAGAATTGGGATTCAGGAGGCAATCAGCCCCAGCATTTT.

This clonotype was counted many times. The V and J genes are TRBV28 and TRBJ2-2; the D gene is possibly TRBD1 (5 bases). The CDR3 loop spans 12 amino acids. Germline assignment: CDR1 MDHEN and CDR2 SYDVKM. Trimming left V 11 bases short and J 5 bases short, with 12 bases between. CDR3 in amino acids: CAYRRGTGELFF. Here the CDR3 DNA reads TGTGCCTACAGGAGAGGTACCGGGGAGCTGTTTTTT.

CDR3 protein: CASSIPGQEHYEQYF. The CDR3 DNA sequence: TGTGCCAGCAGCATCCCGGGACAAGAACACTACGAGCAGTACTTC. This sequence joins TRBV9 and TRBJ2-7, with a possible D match to TRBD1 (6 bases). The germline CDR1 and CDR2 sequences are SGDLS and YYNGEE. V lost 4 bases to trimming and J lost 3 bases, with 17 bases between them. The CDR3 has 15 amino acids.

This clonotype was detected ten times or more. The CDR3 sequence: CSAGGGYSSNEQFF. CDR3 bases: TGCAGTGCTGGGGGAGGCTATTCGAGCAATGAGCAGTTCTTC. The J gene is TRBJ2-1, the V gene TRBV20-1; possibly TRBD2 for D (6 bases). Per the germline V gene, CDR1 is DFQATT and CDR2 is SNEGSKA (reference sequence). V was clipped by 5 bases and J by 6 bases, with 17 bases between them. The CDR3 is 14 amino acids.